Below are 25 T cell receptor beta chains sequenced from a single sample in a study of response to subunit inactivated influenza vaccine. MiXCR, applied by TCRdb to the RT-PCR reads, yields one record per CDR3 protein. The sample contains hundreds of thousands of distinct CDR3 sequences, less than 8% of which appear only once. The starting material was PBMCs from blood, obtained approximately 25 months after vaccination. Receptors were obtained from a man between 50 and 75 years old who received an inactivated influenza vaccine.

This clonotype was observed a handful of times. This chain links TRBV10-2 with TRBJ2-7, with 10 nucleotides matching TRBD1. CDR3 length: 15 residues. The germline V gene encodes CDR1 WSHSY and CDR2 SAAADI. J was trimmed by 0 bases and V by 2 bases; bases with no gene match: 1. Written as DNA, the CDR3 is TGCGCCAGCAGTGAGGGGACAGGGGCCTCCTACGAGCAGTACTTC. It encodes CASSEGTGASYEQYF.

This clonotype appeared a few times. The chain links TRBV29-1 to TRBJ2-5; D possibly corresponds to TRBD1 (6 bases). The V gene's germline CDR1 is SQVTM and CDR2 ANQGSEA. Deletions cut 7 bases from V and 0 bases from J, with 9 bases between. This CDR3 contains 12 residues. In nucleotides, the CDR3 is TGCAGCGACCGGGACAACCAAGAGACCCAGTACTTC. Translation gives CSDRDNQETQYF.

This clonotype was observed a few times. The chain links TRBV20-1 to TRBJ1-5; the D gene is possibly TRBD1 (6 bases). This CDR3 is built from 15 residues. Germline V lookup: CDR1 DFQATT, CDR2 SNEGSKA (reference sequence). V was pared by 5 bases and J by 0 bases, with 14 bases between. The CDR3 DNA sequence: TGCAGTGCTTCGACAGGAGAGTATAGCAATCAGCCCCAGCATTTT. It is translated as CSASTGEYSNQPQHF.

This clonotype came up many times. The chain carries TRBV29-1 and TRBJ2-5, with TRBD2 matching 8 bases. With V trimmed by 3 bases and J by 4 bases, 4 bases remained unmatched. CDR1 SQVTM and CDR2 ANQGSEA come from the germline V gene. The CDR3 totals 13 residues. The DNA of the CDR3 is TGCAGCGTTGACCCAAGCGGGAGAGAGACCCAGTACTTC. It is translated as CSVDPSGRETQYF.

This clonotype was counted a few times. The chain joins TRBV10-3 to TRBJ2-7; the match to TRBD2 covers 7 bases. The CDR3 sequence is 15 residues long. The germline V gene encodes CDR1 ENHRY and CDR2 SYGVKD. Trimming removed 10 bases from V and 0 bases from J; junction bases left unmatched: 12. The CDR3 nucleotides are TGTGCCACCGCACCCGGGACTATCAGCTCCTACGAGCAGTACTTC. Residues: CATAPGTISSYEQYF.

There are many counts of this clonotype. V usage is TRBV5-1 and J usage is TRBJ2-2; 10 nucleotides agree with TRBD1. Germline assignment: CDR1 SGHRS and CDR2 YFSETQ. The ends lost 5 bases at V and 3 bases at J; junction bases unmatched: 4. The CDR3 has 15 residues. Here the CDR3 reads CASSLGQGDTGELFF. The CDR3 nucleotides read TGCGCCAGCAGTCTCGGACAGGGGGACACCGGGGAGCTGTTTTTT.

This clonotype was detected only a few times. This rearrangement joins TRBV5-1 to TRBJ2-5; D gene ambiguous. The V gene lost 0 bases and the J gene lost 0 bases, with 9 bases spanning the gap. This CDR3 is built from 15 residues. The germline V gene encodes CDR1 SGHRS and CDR2 YFSETQ. The CDR3 DNA sequence: TGCGCCAGCAGCTTGGCGGCAGTGAACCAAGAGACCCAGTACTTC. This sequence encodes CASSLAAVNQETQYF.

This chain connects TRBV19 to TRBJ2-5; D is ambiguous. Germline CDR1 is LNHDA and CDR2 is SQIVND (reference sequence). Trimming took off 4 bases at V and 6 bases at J, with 15 bases between the two ends. The CDR3 covers 14 residues. The CDR3 loop reads CASSTHGVMKTQYF. CDR3 DNA sequence: TGTGCCAGTAGTACCCATGGGGTTATGAAGACCCAGTACTTC.

The sample holds a few counts of this clonotype. The CDR3 here is CASRSGTAGEKLFF. CDR3 bases: TGTGCCAGCAGAAGCGGGACGGCGGGGGAAAAACTGTTTTTT. V is TRBV7-9 and J is TRBJ1-4, with TRBD1 as a possible D gene (5 bases). The CDR3 sequence is 14 residues long. V lost 6 bases and J 8 bases, leaving 16 bases between the germline ends. The germline CDR1 and CDR2 sequences are SEHNR and FQNEAQ (reference sequence).

The chain uses TRBV7-9 and TRBJ2-7, with 11 positions matching TRBD1. J lost 6 bases, V lost 5 bases, and 9 bases had no gene match. The germline gives CDR1 SEHNR, CDR2 FQNEAQ (reference sequence). The CDR3 has 15 amino acids. DNA of the CDR3: TGTGCCAGCAGCAAATTGCCAGGGACAGGGGGCGAGCAGTACTTC. Translated: CASSKLPGTGGEQYF.

There are many counts of this clonotype. The V and J genes are TRBV6-5 and TRBJ2-7; 7 bases agree with TRBD1. CDR3 length: 14 residues. V shed 2 bases and J 2 bases; nucleotides not matched to a gene: 3. CDR1 is MNHEY, CDR2 SVGAGI, per germline. The CDR3 protein is CASSYGQGAYEQYF. In DNA form, the CDR3 reads TGTGCCAGCAGTTACGGCCAGGGGGCCTACGAGCAGTACTTC.

This clonotype occurred many times. The V call is TRBV7-2, the J call TRBJ1-2; no definite D call. Per germline, CDR1 SGHTA and CDR2 FQGNSA. V was shortened by 3 bases and J by 8 bases, with 10 bases between the two germline ends. There are 12 residues in the CDR3. As DNA, the CDR3 is TGTGCCAGCAGCTTGGACCGCAGGGGCTACACCTTC. Its protein is CASSLDRRGYTF.

This clonotype was counted between two and nine times. The gene calls are TRBV12-3 or TRBV12-4 and TRBJ1-3; tentative D call: TRBD1 (5 bases). The CDR3 spans 14 residues. Trimming took 6 bases from V and 4 from J, leaving 13 bases between them. The CDR3 DNA is TGTGCCAGCAGCCGGGGCAGGTCCGGAAACACCATATATTTT. Protein: CASSRGRSGNTIYF.

A few counts support this clonotype. V is TRBV12-3 or TRBV12-4 and J is TRBJ2-2; D perhaps matches TRBD2 (6 bases). Trimming removed 3 bases at V and 2 bases at J, with 16 bases between. This CDR3 comprises 17 residues. The DNA of the CDR3 is TGTGCCAGCAGTTTTGGGGACTGGACACCTAACACCGGGGAGCTGTTTTTT. As protein: CASSFGDWTPNTGELFF.

This chain links TRBV15 with TRBJ1-4; TRBD1 is a possible D gene (5 bases). The CDR3 is made up of 15 amino acids. The V gene's germline CDR1 is LNHNV and CDR2 YYDKDF (reference sequence). V lost 5 bases and J lost 8, with 18 bases in between. The CDR3: CATSFGTLGGEKLFF. CDR3 nucleotides: TGTGCCACCAGCTTCGGGACTTTGGGGGGAGAAAAACTGTTTTTT.

The chain uses TRBV29-1 and TRBJ2-3, with D perhaps matching TRBD1 or TRBD2 (5 bases each). This CDR3 spans 13 amino acids. Germline CDR1 and CDR2: SQVTM and ANQGSEA. Between the trimmed V and J ends, which lost 7 bases and 2 bases, there was a span of 13 bases. The CDR3 region is CSGRDGVTDTQYF. The DNA for the CDR3 is TGCAGCGGACGGGACGGAGTCACAGATACGCAGTATTTT.

The chain employs TRBV3-1 and TRBJ2-5, with 7 bases matching TRBD1. V shed 0 bases and J 5 bases; nucleotides not matched to a gene: 9. CDR3 length: 16 amino acids. CDR1 and CDR2 (germline): LGHDT, YNNKEL (reference sequence). CDR3 DNA sequence: TGTGCCAGCAGCCAAGAATACAGGGGTTCATGGGAGACCCAGTACTTC. Amino acid sequence: CASSQEYRGSWETQYF.

This clonotype showed up many times. The CDR3 DNA reads TGTGCCAGCAGTTTAGTTCGCCGGAATGAGCAGTTCTTC. Encoded protein: CASSLVRRNEQFF. The chain recombines TRBV12-3 or TRBV12-4 with TRBJ2-1; unclear D gene. The CDR3 loop spans 13 amino acids. The V gene lost 1 base and the J gene lost 7 bases, with 8 bases spanning the gap.

This clonotype has only a few counts. V and J are TRBV20-1 and TRBJ2-3; D perhaps matches TRBD1 (6 bases). V was cut by 4 bases and J by 1 base, with 12 bases left in between. The CDR3 has 14 residues. Germline V lookup: CDR1 DFQATT, CDR2 SNEGSKA (reference sequence). This chain's CDR3 is CSATGEGGTDTQYF. The CDR3 bases are TGCAGTGCTACAGGGGAAGGAGGCACAGATACGCAGTATTTT.

This clonotype occurred a few times. The rearrangement links TRBV6-1 to TRBJ1-3; D perhaps matches TRBD1 (6 bases). Trimming removed 7 bases at V and 4 bases at J, with 20 bases between. The CDR3 loop spans 16 amino acids. Germline CDR1 MNHNS, CDR2 SASEGT. This CDR3 reads CASMDSLAAVGNTIYF. CDR3 in DNA: TGTGCCAGCATGGACAGTTTAGCAGCGGTGGGAAACACCATATATTTT.

This clonotype was picked up a small number of times. The V call is TRBV21-1, the J call TRBJ2-5; the table calls TRBD1, which could not be checked here. TRBV21-1 is termed a pseudogene. The CDR3 contains 17 residues. CDR3 residues: CASSLLPRTPYQETQYF. The CDR3 DNA follows: TGTGCCAGCAGCCTCCTCCCCCGGACACCGTACCAAGAGACCCAGTACTTC.

About this clonotype itself: A much larger clone differs by one base, so this may be a read error. This chain connects TRBV7-7 to TRBJ2-2, with 11 bases fitting TRBD2. The CDR3 has 15 amino acids. The V gene end was trimmed by 8 bases and the J gene end by 4 bases; junction bases not matched to a gene: 6. CDR1 SSHAT and CDR2 FNYEAQ come from the germline V gene (reference sequence). CDR3 DNA: TGTGCCAGCTGCATTAGCGGGAGGGCCACCGGGGAGCTGTTTTTT. Residues: CASCISGRATGELFF.

This clonotype was observed a handful of times. The CDR3 coding sequence is TGCAGTGTGGTCGGGCAGGGAAGAAATCAGCCCCAGCATTTT. Its translation is CSVVGQGRNQPQHF. V is TRBV20-1 and J is TRBJ1-5, with a weak D call TRBD1 (5 bases). Per germline, CDR1 DFQATT and CDR2 SNEGSKA (reference sequence). The CDR3 totals 14 residues. Trimming took 7 bases from V and 4 from J, leaving 17 bases between them.

This clonotype was observed a handful of times. V usage is TRBV6-5 and J usage is TRBJ1-2; maybe TRBD1 (5 bases). The CDR3 is 16 residues long. Per the germline V gene, CDR1 is MNHEY and CDR2 is SVGAGI. The V end was cut by 0 bases, the J end by 5 bases, with 16 bases between. CDR3 bases: TGTGCCAGCAGTTACTCCGGGACCCAAACGGGGTATGGCTACACCTTC. This translates into CASSYSGTQTGYGYTF.

The V and J genes are TRBV6-5 and TRBJ1-5; 9 bases are a match to TRBD1. CDR1 is MNHEY, CDR2 SVGAGI, per germline. This CDR3 has 16 residues. With V trimmed by 4 bases and J by 6 bases, 10 bases remained unmatched. This chain's CDR3 is CASSSGAGTGSQPQHF. In DNA form, the CDR3 reads TGTGCCAGCAGTTCTGGGGCCGGGACAGGGTCTCAGCCCCAGCATTTT.